The rows below give T cell receptor beta chains drawn from one sample of a study of T cells in Graves' hyperthyroidism and ophthalmopathy. TCRdb used MiXCR to reprocess the multiplex PCR reads, holding one entry per CDR3 protein. Found here are fewer than 450,000 distinct CDR3 sequences, 17% of them singletons; the top ten hold roughly a third. The source material was blood. These receptor sequences come from a woman in her 30s with Graves' hyperthyroidism that later progressed to Graves' ophthalmopathy. Both conserved end residues are part of each CDR3. The order of the fields is J gene, D gene, clone size, CDR3 length, V gene, CDR3 DNA, CDR3 protein. The D gene is left open where the match is weak. Expanded clones get a size class; other rows say once, few or many, or leave the size out.

J: TRBJ2-2
D: .
size: .
length: 16
V: TRBV5-1
DNA: TGCGCCAGCAGCTTCTATTTGTCGGGGAATGACGGGGAGCTGTTTTTT
CDR3: CASSFYLSGNDGELFF

J: TRBJ1-1
D: .
size: many
length: 17
V: TRBV5-6
DNA: TGTGCCAGCAGCTTGTTCTCAGGGGATATAGTGAACACTGAAGCTTTCTTT
CDR3: CASSLFSGDIVNTEAFF

J: TRBJ1-2
D: .
size: many
length: 16
V: TRBV15
DNA: TGTGCCACCACCCGTGAGTTGGTAGGGAAGAACTATGGCTACACCTTC
CDR3: CATTRELVGKNYGYTF

J: TRBJ2-2
D: TRBD2
size: many
length: 15
V: TRBV7-2
DNA: TGTGCCAGCAGCCCGGGGACTAGCGGGACCGGGGAGCTGTTTTTT
CDR3: CASSPGTSGTGELFF

J: TRBJ1-1
D: TRBD1
size: few
length: 16
V: TRBV7-9
DNA: TGTGCCAGCAGCCCACGGGACAGGGGTGTAAACACTGAAGCTTTCTTT
CDR3: CASSPRDRGVNTEAFF

J: TRBJ2-1
D: .
size: many
length: 19
V: TRBV27
DNA: TGTGCCAGCAGAGACGCCGCTCCAGGCAACGCACGGGGCACCAATGAGCAGTTCTTC
CDR3: CASRDAAPGNARGTNEQFF

J: TRBJ2-7
D: .
size: many
length: 14
V: TRBV15
DNA: TGTGCCACCGCTAATACAGGGAAAGGCTACGAGCAGTACTTC
CDR3: CATANTGKGYEQYF

J: TRBJ1-4
D: .
size: .
length: 14
V: TRBV6-1
DNA: TGTGCCAGCGAGGCGACAAAATATAATGAAAAACTGTTTTTT
CDR3: CASEATKYNEKLFF

J: TRBJ2-7
D: .
size: many
length: 14
V: TRBV10-2
DNA: TGCGCCATGACCCGAGGAGCGGGTTCCTACGAGCAGTACTTC
CDR3: CAMTRGAGSYEQYF

J: TRBJ2-1
D: TRBD2
size: many
length: 13
V: TRBV5-1
DNA: TGCGCCAGCAGCCGGCTCGGGGGGGATGAGCAGTTCTTC
CDR3: CASSRLGGDEQFF

J: TRBJ2-1
D: TRBD2
size: many
length: 15
V: TRBV6-1
DNA: TGTGCCAGCAATTATGATATGGCGGGGGAGGATGAGCAGTTCTTC
CDR3: CASNYDMAGEDEQFF